These T cell receptor beta chains were read from a single sample in a study of blood T cell repertoires in COVID-19. Only in-frame clones appear in the TCRdb table, and some are missing; sequencing was by immunoSEQ multiplex PCR. Here the sample spans about 66,000 clones, roughly 82% being singletons. The source material was peripheral blood. The receptors here all came from a man aged 60 to 75 with acute or convalescent COVID-19. The CDR3 runs from the conserved cysteine through the conserved F or W. The D gene is left open where the match is weak. Where a row states a size, it is once, few, many or the class of an expanded clone; other rows omit it.

>TRBV7-9|TRBD1|TRBJ1-3|.
TGTGCCAGCAGCACCGACAGGGGGGCTGGAAACACCATATATTTT
CASSTDRGAGNTIYF
>TRBV10-2|TRBD1|TRBJ1-6|.
TGCGCCAGCAGTGTAGGGACAGGGGTTGGGTCACCCCTCCACTTT
CASSVGTGVGSPLHF
>TRBV7-9|.|TRBJ1-1|few
TGTGCCAGCAGCTTAGGGCAGATGAACACTGAAGCTTTCTTT
CASSLGQMNTEAFF
>TRBV19|TRBD2|TRBJ2-3|.
TGTGCCAGTAGTATAAGGGCGGGGGGGCATCAAGATACGCAGTATTTT
CASSIRAGGHQDTQYF
>TRBV11-2|.|TRBJ1-2|.
TGTGCCAGCAGCTCCTTAAGGTCGGACAGCCTGGCCTATGGCTACACCTTC
CASSSLRSDSLAYGYTF
>TRBV4-2|TRBD2|TRBJ2-3|.
TGTGCCAGCAGCCCTTCCCCGGGACTAGCCTCAGATACGCAGTATTTT
CASSPSPGLASDTQYF
>TRBV7-9|TRBD1|TRBJ2-3|.
TGTGCCAGCAGCTCCGACAGGGGTAAAACAGATACGCAGTATTTT
CASSSDRGKTDTQYF
>TRBV15|.|TRBJ1-1|.
TGTGCCACCAGCAGGCGGGGAGTTACTGAAGCTTTCTTT
CATSRRGVTEAFF
>TRBV2|TRBD1|TRBJ1-2|.
TGTGCCAGAACCACCCGGGACAGCCACCGCGGCTACACCTTC
CARTTRDSHRGYTF
>TRBV3-1/TRBV3-2|.|TRBJ2-1|.
TGTGCCAGCAGCCAGGCTAGTAGGAATGAGCAGTTCTTC
CASSQASRNEQFF
>TRBV6-5|TRBD1|TRBJ1-2|once
TGTGCCAGCAGCCAAAGCGGACAGGGGATCTCTGGCTACACCTTC
CASSQSGQGISGYTF
>TRBV30|TRBD1|TRBJ1-2|.
TGTGCCTGGAGTCGACAGGGAGGATTTCGTGGCTACACCTTC
CAWSRQGGFRGYTF
>TRBV5-4|.|TRBJ1-3|.
TGTGCCAGCAGCTTGTATGCTGGAAACACCATATATTTT
CASSLYAGNTIYF
>TRBV5-6|TRBD1|TRBJ1-2|.
TGTGCCAGCAGCCCTCCGAGACAGGGGGTATATGGCTACACCTTC
CASSPPRQGVYGYTF
>TRBV5-1|.|TRBJ2-2|.
TGCGCCAGCAGCTCCCACAGTGGCGGGGAGCTGTTTTTT
CASSSHSGGELFF
>TRBV25-1|.|TRBJ2-6|once
TGTGCCAGCAGACAAGCTGGGGCCAACGTCCTGACTTTC
CASRQAGANVLTF
>TRBV19|.|TRBJ1-2|.
TGTGCCAGTAGGATCGAGGAGTCTCATGGCTACACCTTC
CASRIEESHGYTF
>TRBV6-5|.|TRBJ2-1|.
TGTGCCAGCACTTGGACACTCTCCTACAATGAGCAGTTCTTC
CASTWTLSYNEQFF
>TRBV2|.|TRBJ1-5|.
TGTGCCAGCAGTGAAGCCAGGGTAAATCAGCCCCAGCATTTT
CASSEARVNQPQHF
>TRBV10-3|TRBD1|TRBJ2-5|.
TGTGCCATCAGTTCCCCTGGACAGGGAAGAGAGACCCAGTACTTC
CAISSPGQGRETQYF
>TRBV10-3|.|TRBJ1-1|.
TGTGCCATCAGTGAGTCGATGGGCTTGAACACTGAAGCTTTCTTT
CAISESMGLNTEAFF
>TRBV7-2|TRBD1|TRBJ1-5|.
TGTGCCAGCAGCCCCCGAACAGGGGCTTTCAATCAGCCCCAGCATTTT
CASSPRTGAFNQPQHF
>TRBV6-2/TRBV6-3|TRBD1|TRBJ1-6|.
TGTGCCAGCAGTTCCCCTCTGACAGGGAAAAGTTCACCCCTCCACTTT
CASSSPLTGKSSPLHF
>TRBV30|.|TRBJ1-3|.
TGTGCCTGGACCATCTCCCTTCGAGGGCCATTT
CAWTISLRGPF
>TRBV7-8|TRBD1|TRBJ2-7|once
TGTGCCAGCATCCCGCTTGGGACAGGGGGTCGCGAGCAGTACTTC
CASIPLGTGGREQYF
>TRBV6-5|.|TRBJ1-1|.
TGTGCCAGCTGTTCAGAGGTGGCTGAAGCTTTCTTT
CASCSEVAEAFF
>TRBV30|.|TRBJ2-1|.
TGTGCCTGGAGTGCCCTGGGGCTAGTCTCCAATGAGCAGTTCTTC
CAWSALGLVSNEQFF
>TRBV2|TRBD1|TRBJ1-2|.
TGTGCCAGCAGAGTATCTCGGACAGGCTTCCACTATGGCTACACCTTT
CASRVSRTGFHYGYTF
>TRBV29-1|.|TRBJ2-5|.
TGCAGCGTTGAACCTCCCGGGACATTGAAAGAGACCCAGTACTTC
CSVEPPGTLKETQYF
>TRBV5-1|.|TRBJ1-2|.
TGCGCCAGCAGCTTGGGATCGGACTGGGTCGACTACACCTTC
CASSLGSDWVDYTF
>TRBV19|.|TRBJ1-5|.
TGTGCCAGTAGCGAGGTCTTGAGGGATCAGCCCCAGCATTTT
CASSEVLRDQPQHF
>TRBV5-6|TRBD1|TRBJ1-5|.
TGTGCCAGCAGCCCGTATTCGACTACGGGACAGGATCAGCCCCAGCATTTT
CASSPYSTTGQDQPQHF
>TRBV18|.|TRBJ1-3|.
TGTGCCAGCTCACCCCCTGACAGTAGTAGAGACACCATATATTTT
CASSPPDSSRDTIYF
>TRBV5-4|.|TRBJ2-1|.
TGTGCCAGCAGCATTACAGGGTTAGGGGCCAATGAGCAGTTCTTC
CASSITGLGANEQFF
>TRBV2|TRBD1|TRBJ1-6|few
TGTGCCAGCAGAGAGGACAGGGCGGTCAATTCACCCCTCCACTTT
CASREDRAVNSPLHF
>TRBV2|.|TRBJ2-3|.
TGTGCCAGCAGTGGCAGGGGTGGCACAGATACGCAGTATTTT
CASSGRGGTDTQYF
>TRBV9|.|TRBJ2-3|.
TGTGCCAGCAGCCCAGGGGCAGATACGCAGTATTTT
CASSPGADTQYF
>TRBV4-1|.|TRBJ2-1|once
TGCGCCAGCAGCCAAGCCTGGGGCACCTACAATGAGCAGTTCTTC
CASSQAWGTYNEQFF
>TRBV9|TRBD1|TRBJ1-1|.
TGTGCCAGCAGTCGGGACAGTAAGACTACGAGCGGAAGGGCTTTCTTT
CASSRDSKTTSGRAFF
>TRBV6-5|.|TRBJ1-1|once
TGTGCCGTCAGGGGGAACACTGAAGCTTTCTTT
CAVRGNTEAFF
>TRBV2|TRBD1|TRBJ1-2|.
TGTGCCAGCAGTGTCCCACAGGGGGCCTATGGCTACACCTTC
CASSVPQGAYGYTF